The T cell receptor beta chain described here comes from a study of blood T cell repertoires in COVID-19. Germline lookup yields CDR1 SNHLY and CDR2 FYNNEI. V lost 2 bases, J lost 5 bases, and 3 bases lay in between. The CDR3 spans 11 residues. The protocol was immunoSEQ multiplex PCR, while the TCRdb copy is restricted to in-frame clones and leaves out a portion. The table shows approximately 100,000 clones, with approximately 83% occurring only once. Recovered participants had two consecutive negative NP/OP PCR tests, healthcare professional clearance, or symptom resolution. The origin of this receptor is a woman between 45 and 65 years old who had recovered from COVID-19. Sequencing was carried out using PBMCs or T cells enriched from blood (not recorded which). The rearrangement links TRBV2 to TRBJ1-1; no clear D. In nucleotides, the CDR3 is TGTGCCAGCAGTGAACGTACTGAAGCTTTCTTT. Protein product: CASSERTEAFF.